The 8 T cell receptor beta chains given below trace back to one sample, sequenced in a study of OX40 agonist ivuxolimab in advanced cancers. Libraries were prepared by immunoSEQ multiplex PCR; TCRdb keeps only in-frame clonotypes and omits some of them. This repertoire shows 55,000 to 80,000 clones, around 81% found once; its top ten account for roughly 0.99%. Material: CD4+ or CD8+ T cells sorted from blood, obtained in a trial of the OX40 agonist ivuxolimab. The receptors come from an adult with an advanced solid tumor such as melanoma, head and neck, liver or kidney cancer.

The V call is TRBV13, the J call TRBJ1-2; no firm D call. V lost 2 bases, J lost 7 bases, and 11 bases lay in between. CDR3 length: 13 amino acids. Germline V gene data show CDR1 as PRHDT and CDR2 as FYEKMQ (reference sequence). CDR3: CASSLKGFSGYTF. DNA for the CDR3: TGTGCCAGCAGCTTAAAAGGGTTTAGTGGCTACACCTTC.

The rearrangement links TRBV5-1 to TRBJ1-1, with 10 bases matching TRBD1. The germline V gene has CDR1 SGHRS and CDR2 YFSETQ. CDR3 length: 13 amino acids. V lost 5 bases, J lost 5 bases, and 3 bases stayed unmatched. The CDR3 sequence is CASSGQGGTEAFF. CDR3 in DNA: TGCGCCAGCAGTGGACAGGGGGGGACTGAAGCTTTCTTT.

The V call is TRBV6-1, the J call TRBJ2-4; D not certain. Germline V gene sequence: CDR1 MNHNS, CDR2 SASEGT. The CDR3 contains 13 residues. The ends were cut back, 6 bases at V and 1 base at J, with 7 bases in the middle. The CDR3 is CASRDGAKNIQYF. Written as DNA, the CDR3 is TGTGCCAGCAGGGACGGGGCCAAAAACATTCAGTACTTC.

This chain connects TRBV11-3 to TRBJ2-3, with D perhaps being TRBD1 or TRBD2 (5 bases each). CDR1 and CDR2 from the germline V gene are SGHNT and YENEEA. The germline V and J ends were trimmed by 6 bases and 1 base, with 17 bases remaining between them. This CDR3 contains 16 residues. The CDR3 sequence is CASSRVGVGGTDTQYF. The CDR3 nucleotides are TGTGCCAGCAGTCGCGTCGGGGTGGGGGGCACAGATACGCAGTATTTT.

This chain links TRBV9 with TRBJ2-7; the match to TRBD1 covers 9 bases. This CDR3 has 15 amino acids. Germline CDR1 SGDLS, CDR2 YYNGEE. V gave up 3 bases and J gave up 2 bases; unmatched junction bases: 6. This CDR3 is CASSASGTGTYEQYF. The CDR3 DNA sequence: TGTGCCAGCAGCGCTTCCGGGACAGGGACCTACGAGCAGTACTTC.

The chain combines TRBV7-2 with TRBJ2-1; 11 nucleotides line up with TRBD1. This CDR3 has 15 amino acids. Trimming at V came to 1 base and at J to 9 bases, leaving 5 bases not matched to a gene. The V gene's germline CDR1 is SGHTA and CDR2 FQGNSA. CDR3 sequence (DNA): TGTGCCAGCAGCTTAGGGACAGGGGGCCTTGGTGAGCAGTTCTTC. It is translated as CASSLGTGGLGEQFF.

The gene calls are TRBV12-5 and TRBJ2-3; 7 bases are a match to TRBD2. Germline values: CDR1 LGHNT, CDR2 FRNRAP. The CDR3 extends over 16 amino acids. J gave up 0 bases and V 1 base, and 4 bases lay outside the gene matches. The CDR3 sequence is CASGLGKRGSTDTQYF. In nucleotides, the CDR3 is TGTGCTAGTGGTTTGGGTAAGCGGGGCAGCACAGATACGCAGTATTTT.

V gene TRBV4-1 combines with J gene TRBJ2-3; 8 bases align to TRBD2. Germline assignment: CDR1 MGHRA and CDR2 YSYEKL. The CDR3 has 16 residues. V trimming: 3 bases; J trimming: 0 bases; junction bases outside the gene matches: 5. The CDR3 region is CASSQLLAGSTDTQYF. CDR3 in DNA: TGCGCCAGCAGCCAGCTCCTAGCGGGTAGCACAGATACGCAGTATTTT.